These T cell receptor beta chains were read from a single sample in a study of cytomegalovirus exposure and HLA in healthy donors. Only in-frame clones appear in the TCRdb table, and some are missing; sequencing was by immunoSEQ multiplex PCR. The sample consists of nearly 200,000 clones, approximately 78% of them appearing once. The sequencing input was PBMCs. These receptors were taken from a woman aged 50 to 60 in good health and CMV-seropositive. Both conserved end residues are part of each CDR3. Fields, in order: CDR3 protein, CDR3 DNA, clone size, J gene, V gene, D gene. D genes are given only for firm matches. Size tells how often a clone was seen (once, few, many) or the class of an expanded clone, and some rows leave it out.

CDR3 protein: CASRMGLANSPLHF
CDR3 DNA: TGTGCCAGCAGAATGGGACTGGCGAATTCACCCCTCCACTTT
clone size: NA
J gene: TRBJ1-6
V gene: TRBV6-1
D gene: NA

CDR3 protein: CASSSGQGSRETQYF
CDR3 DNA: TGTGCCAGCAGCTCAGGTCAGGGGTCCCGGGAGACCCAGTACTTC
clone size: NA
J gene: TRBJ2-5
V gene: TRBV13
D gene: NA

CDR3 protein: CASSRPGLSYEQYF
CDR3 DNA: TGTGCCAGCAGTAGGCCAGGCCTCTCCTACGAGCAGTACTTC
clone size: few
J gene: TRBJ2-7
V gene: TRBV28
D gene: NA

CDR3 protein: CASSVALAGKEYEQYF
CDR3 DNA: TGTGCCAGCAGCGTAGCACTAGCGGGAAAGGAATACGAGCAGTACTTC
clone size: NA
J gene: TRBJ2-7
V gene: TRBV9
D gene: TRBD2

CDR3 protein: CASSPEGAWEQYF
CDR3 DNA: TGTGCCAGCTCACCAGAGGGGGCATGGGAGCAGTACTTC
clone size: NA
J gene: TRBJ2-7
V gene: TRBV18
D gene: TRBD1

CDR3 protein: CAWSSGTGVDSQYF
CDR3 DNA: TGTGCCTGGAGTTCCGGGACAGGGGTAGACAGTCAGTACTTC
clone size: NA
J gene: TRBJ2-4
V gene: TRBV30
D gene: TRBD1

CDR3 protein: CSAESNTEAFF
CDR3 DNA: TGCAGCGCTGAGAGTAACACTGAAGCTTTCTTT
clone size: NA
J gene: TRBJ1-1
V gene: TRBV29-1
D gene: NA

CDR3 protein: CASSLGGTYGYTF
CDR3 DNA: TGTGCCAGCAGCTTGGGCGGAACCTATGGCTACACCTTC
clone size: once
J gene: TRBJ1-2
V gene: TRBV5-8
D gene: NA

CDR3 protein: CASSLGGGTRLGQYF
CDR3 DNA: TGTGCCAGCAGCCTCGGCGGCGGCACCCGCTTGGGGCAGTACTTC
clone size: NA
J gene: TRBJ2-7
V gene: TRBV5-4
D gene: NA

CDR3 protein: CASSLRWGGGEVEQYF
CDR3 DNA: TGTGCCAGCAGCTTAAGGTGGGGAGGGGGGGAGGTCGAGCAGTACTTC
clone size: few
J gene: TRBJ2-7
V gene: TRBV7-2
D gene: NA

CDR3 protein: CASGPLGTGGPYNEQFF
CDR3 DNA: TGTGCTAGTGGTCCCCTGGGGACAGGGGGTCCCTACAATGAGCAGTTCTTC
clone size: NA
J gene: TRBJ2-1
V gene: TRBV12-5
D gene: TRBD1

CDR3 protein: CASSRTSSYNEQFF
CDR3 DNA: TGTGCCAGCAGCCGGACAAGCTCCTACAATGAGCAGTTCTTC
clone size: NA
J gene: TRBJ2-1
V gene: TRBV11-2
D gene: NA

CDR3 protein: CASSPLLGGDEQFF
CDR3 DNA: TGTGCCAGCAGCCCTCTGCTCGGGGGAGATGAGCAGTTCTTC
clone size: NA
J gene: TRBJ2-1
V gene: TRBV28
D gene: NA

CDR3 protein: CASENEATGELFF
CDR3 DNA: TGCGCCAGCGAGAACGAGGCCACCGGGGAGCTGTTTTTT
clone size: NA
J gene: TRBJ2-2
V gene: TRBV10-2
D gene: NA

CDR3 protein: CASSLADGPSFVNQPQHF
CDR3 DNA: TGTGCCAGCAGTCTAGCAGATGGACCCTCCTTTGTCAATCAGCCCCAGCATTTT
clone size: NA
J gene: TRBJ1-5
V gene: TRBV28
D gene: NA

CDR3 protein: CASSVTGGDEKLFF
CDR3 DNA: TGTGCCAGCAGTGTCACAGGGGGGGATGAAAAACTGTTTTTT
clone size: NA
J gene: TRBJ1-4
V gene: TRBV27
D gene: TRBD1

CDR3 protein: CASSLQGQEQYF
CDR3 DNA: TGTGCCAGCAGTCTACAGGGTCAGGAGCAGTACTTC
clone size: NA
J gene: TRBJ2-5
V gene: TRBV28
D gene: NA

CDR3 protein: CASSILDNYEQYF
CDR3 DNA: TGTGCCAGTAGTATTTTGGACAACTACGAGCAGTACTTC
clone size: NA
J gene: TRBJ2-7
V gene: TRBV19
D gene: NA

CDR3 protein: CASSTGTGTYEQYF
CDR3 DNA: TGTGCCAGTAGCACCGGGACAGGGACCTACGAGCAGTACTTC
clone size: NA
J gene: TRBJ2-7
V gene: TRBV7-8
D gene: TRBD1

CDR3 protein: CASSRAGEETQYF
CDR3 DNA: TGCGCCAGCAGCCGGGCGGGGGAAGAGACCCAGTACTTC
clone size: NA
J gene: TRBJ2-5
V gene: TRBV4-3
D gene: TRBD2

CDR3 protein: CASSYTLPGLAGEPHYEQYF
CDR3 DNA: TGTGCCAGCAGTTATACCCTCCCGGGACTAGCGGGAGAGCCCCACTACGAGCAGTACTTC
clone size: NA
J gene: TRBJ2-7
V gene: TRBV13
D gene: TRBD2

CDR3 protein: CASSRTRYEQFF
CDR3 DNA: TGTGCCAGCAGCCGTACTAGATATGAGCAGTTCTTC
clone size: NA
J gene: TRBJ2-1
V gene: TRBV7-2
D gene: NA

CDR3 protein: CASGHDPTGVEAFF
CDR3 DNA: TGTGCCAGTGGGCACGATCCGACAGGCGTCGAAGCTTTCTTT
clone size: NA
J gene: TRBJ1-1
V gene: TRBV19
D gene: NA

CDR3 protein: CASSLRTGGYTF
CDR3 DNA: TGTGCCAGCAGCCTAAGGACAGGGGGCTACACCTTC
clone size: NA
J gene: TRBJ1-2
V gene: TRBV6-1
D gene: TRBD1

CDR3 protein: CASSLEGRGPLETQYF
CDR3 DNA: TGTGCCAGCAGCTTAGAGGGAAGGGGGCCGCTAGAGACCCAGTACTTC
clone size: NA
J gene: TRBJ2-5
V gene: TRBV11-2
D gene: TRBD1

CDR3 protein: CASSLAGGQETQYF
CDR3 DNA: TGTGCCAGCAGTTTAGCGGGGGGGCAAGAGACCCAGTACTTC
clone size: once
J gene: TRBJ2-5
V gene: TRBV6-1
D gene: TRBD2

CDR3 protein: CASSPRGKVETQYF
CDR3 DNA: TGTGCCAGCAGCCCTAGGGGCAAGGTAGAGACCCAGTACTTC
clone size: NA
J gene: TRBJ2-5
V gene: TRBV11-3
D gene: NA

CDR3 protein: CASTRGGTDTQYF
CDR3 DNA: TGTGCCAGCACTCGCGGGGGGACAGATACGCAGTATTTT
clone size: NA
J gene: TRBJ2-3
V gene: TRBV28
D gene: TRBD2

CDR3 protein: CASSVSAGANVLTF
CDR3 DNA: TGTGCCAGCAGCGTAAGCGCTGGGGCCAACGTCCTGACTTTC
clone size: NA
J gene: TRBJ2-6
V gene: TRBV9
D gene: NA